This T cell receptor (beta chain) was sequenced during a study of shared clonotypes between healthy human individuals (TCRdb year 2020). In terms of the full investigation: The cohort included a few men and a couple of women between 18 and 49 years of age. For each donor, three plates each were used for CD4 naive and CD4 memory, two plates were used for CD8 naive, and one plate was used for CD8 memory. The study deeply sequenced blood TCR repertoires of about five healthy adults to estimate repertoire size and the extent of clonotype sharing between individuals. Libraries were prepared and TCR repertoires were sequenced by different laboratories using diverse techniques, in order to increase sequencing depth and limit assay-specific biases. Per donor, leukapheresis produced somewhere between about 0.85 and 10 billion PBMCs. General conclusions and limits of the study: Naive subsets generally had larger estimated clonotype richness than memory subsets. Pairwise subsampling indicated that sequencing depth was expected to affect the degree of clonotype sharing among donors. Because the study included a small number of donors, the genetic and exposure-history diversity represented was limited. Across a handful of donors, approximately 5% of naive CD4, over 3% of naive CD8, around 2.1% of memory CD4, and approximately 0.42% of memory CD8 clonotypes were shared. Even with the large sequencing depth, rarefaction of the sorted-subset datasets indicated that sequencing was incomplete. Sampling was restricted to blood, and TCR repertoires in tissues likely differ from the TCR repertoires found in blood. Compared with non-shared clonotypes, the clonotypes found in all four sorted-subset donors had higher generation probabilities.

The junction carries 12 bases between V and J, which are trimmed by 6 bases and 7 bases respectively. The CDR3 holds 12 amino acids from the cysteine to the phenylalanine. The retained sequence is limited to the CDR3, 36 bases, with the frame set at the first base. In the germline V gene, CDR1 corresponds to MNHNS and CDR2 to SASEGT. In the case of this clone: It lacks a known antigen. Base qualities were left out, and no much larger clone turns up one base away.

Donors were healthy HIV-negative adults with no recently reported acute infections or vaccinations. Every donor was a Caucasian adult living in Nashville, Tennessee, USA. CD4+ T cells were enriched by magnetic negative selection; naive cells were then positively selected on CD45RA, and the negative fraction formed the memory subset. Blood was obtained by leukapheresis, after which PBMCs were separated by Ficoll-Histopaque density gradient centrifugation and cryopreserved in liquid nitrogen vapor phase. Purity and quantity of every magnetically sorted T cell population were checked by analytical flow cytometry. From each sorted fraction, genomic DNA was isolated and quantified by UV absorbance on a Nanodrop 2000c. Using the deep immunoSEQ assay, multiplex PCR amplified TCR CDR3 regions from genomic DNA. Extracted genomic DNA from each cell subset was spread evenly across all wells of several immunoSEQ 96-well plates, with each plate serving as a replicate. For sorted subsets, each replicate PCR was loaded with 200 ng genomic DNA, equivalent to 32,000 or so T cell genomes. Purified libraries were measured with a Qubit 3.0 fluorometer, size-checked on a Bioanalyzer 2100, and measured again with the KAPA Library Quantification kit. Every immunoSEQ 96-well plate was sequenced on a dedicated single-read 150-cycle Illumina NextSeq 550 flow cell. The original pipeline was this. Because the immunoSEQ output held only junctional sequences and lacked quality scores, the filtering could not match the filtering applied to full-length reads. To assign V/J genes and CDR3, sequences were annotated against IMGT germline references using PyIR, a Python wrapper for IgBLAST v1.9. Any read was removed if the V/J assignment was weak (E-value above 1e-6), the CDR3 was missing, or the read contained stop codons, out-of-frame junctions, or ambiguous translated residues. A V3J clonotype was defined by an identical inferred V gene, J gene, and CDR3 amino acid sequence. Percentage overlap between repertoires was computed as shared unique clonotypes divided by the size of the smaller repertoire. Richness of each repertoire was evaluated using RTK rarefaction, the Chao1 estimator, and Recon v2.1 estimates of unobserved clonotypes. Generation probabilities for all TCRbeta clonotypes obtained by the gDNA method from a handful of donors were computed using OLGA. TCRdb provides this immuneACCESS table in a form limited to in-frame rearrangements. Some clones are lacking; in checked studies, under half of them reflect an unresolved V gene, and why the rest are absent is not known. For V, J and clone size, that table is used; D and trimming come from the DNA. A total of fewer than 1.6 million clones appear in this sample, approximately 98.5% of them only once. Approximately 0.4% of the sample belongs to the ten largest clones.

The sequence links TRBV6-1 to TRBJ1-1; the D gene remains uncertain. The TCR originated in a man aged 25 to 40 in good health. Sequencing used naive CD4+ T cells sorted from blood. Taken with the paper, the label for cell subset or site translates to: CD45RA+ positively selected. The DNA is TGTGCCAGCAGCCACGGGTCGAATGAAGCTTTCTTT. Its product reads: CASSHGSNEAFF.